This TCR beta chain stems from a study of blood T cell repertoires in COVID-19. The V gene end was trimmed by 0 bases and the J gene end by 7 bases; junction bases not matched to a gene: 5. Germline CDR1 MNHEY, CDR2 SVGEGT. CDR3 length equals 16 residues. Profiled with immunoSEQ multiplex PCR; TCRdb holds only in-frame clones, not every one. The table shows approximately 170,000 clones, with 84% occurring only once. The chain recombines TRBV6-2 or TRBV6-3 with TRBJ1-6, with 8 nucleotides matching TRBD1. This receptor was identified in a woman of 80 years or more with COVID-19, enrolled during active disease. Sequencing was done on a sample of peripheral blood. The CDR3 DNA reads as TGTGCCAGCAGTTACTCGAGAGACAGGGGAAATTCACCCCTCCACTTT. It yields the protein CASSYSRDRGNSPLHF.